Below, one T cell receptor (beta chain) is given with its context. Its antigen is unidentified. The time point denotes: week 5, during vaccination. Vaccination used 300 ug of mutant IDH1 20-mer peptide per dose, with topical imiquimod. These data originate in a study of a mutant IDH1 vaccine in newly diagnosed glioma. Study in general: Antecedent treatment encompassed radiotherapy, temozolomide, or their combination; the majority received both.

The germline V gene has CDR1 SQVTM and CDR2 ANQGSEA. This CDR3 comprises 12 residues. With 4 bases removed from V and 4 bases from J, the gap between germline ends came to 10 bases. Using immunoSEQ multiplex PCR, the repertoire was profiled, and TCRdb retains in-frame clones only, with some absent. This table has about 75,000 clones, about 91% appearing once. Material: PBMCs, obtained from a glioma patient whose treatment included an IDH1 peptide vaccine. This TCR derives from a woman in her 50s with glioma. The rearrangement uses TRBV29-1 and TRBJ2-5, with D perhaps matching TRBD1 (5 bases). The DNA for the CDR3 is TGCAGCGTTGCAGGGTTCACAGAGACCCAGTACTTC. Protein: CSVAGFTETQYF.